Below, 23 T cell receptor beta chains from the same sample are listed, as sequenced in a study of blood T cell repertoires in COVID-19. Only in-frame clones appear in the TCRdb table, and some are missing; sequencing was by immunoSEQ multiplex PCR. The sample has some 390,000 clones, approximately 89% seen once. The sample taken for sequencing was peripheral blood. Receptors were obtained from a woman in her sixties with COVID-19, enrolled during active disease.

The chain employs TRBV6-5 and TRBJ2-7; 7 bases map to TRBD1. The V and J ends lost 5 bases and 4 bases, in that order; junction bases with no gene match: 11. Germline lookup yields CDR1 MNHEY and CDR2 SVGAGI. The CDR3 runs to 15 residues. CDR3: CASSTKGTAEYEQYF. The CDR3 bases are TGTGCCAGCAGTACCAAAGGGACAGCGGAGTACGAGCAGTACTTC.

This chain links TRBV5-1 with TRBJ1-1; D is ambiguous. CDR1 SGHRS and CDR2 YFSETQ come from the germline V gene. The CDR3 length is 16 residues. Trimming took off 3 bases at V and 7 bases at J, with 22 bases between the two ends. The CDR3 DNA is TGCGCCAGCAGCTCTGAAACCTTTCTGGGAGGAAATGAAGCTTTCTTT. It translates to CASSSETFLGGNEAFF.

The CDR3 protein is CASSSEAGANVLTF. The CDR3 DNA follows: TGCGCCAGCAGCTCGGAGGCTGGGGCCAACGTCCTGACTTTC. The genes are TRBV5-1 and TRBJ2-6; the D gene is possibly TRBD2 (5 bases). This CDR3 has 14 amino acids. The germline V gene encodes CDR1 SGHRS and CDR2 YFSETQ. V shed 3 bases and J shed 2 bases, with 6 bases lying between them.

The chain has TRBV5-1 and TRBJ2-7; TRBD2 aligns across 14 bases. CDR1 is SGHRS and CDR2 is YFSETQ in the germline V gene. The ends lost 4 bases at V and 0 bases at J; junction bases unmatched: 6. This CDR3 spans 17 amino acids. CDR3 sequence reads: CASSRTSGGSSSYEQYF. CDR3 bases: TGCGCCAGCAGCCGGACTAGCGGGGGGTCGAGCTCCTACGAGCAGTACTTC.

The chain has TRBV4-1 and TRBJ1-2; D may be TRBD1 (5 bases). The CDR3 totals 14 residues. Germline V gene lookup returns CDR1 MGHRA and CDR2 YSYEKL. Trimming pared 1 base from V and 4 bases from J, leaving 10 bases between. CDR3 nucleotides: TGCGCCAGCAGCCAAGCATGGGGCTCCTATGGCTACACCTTC. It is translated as CASSQAWGSYGYTF.

CDR3 protein: CAISETDRDGSYEQYF. CDR3 bases: TGTGCCATCAGTGAGACTGACAGGGATGGATCCTACGAGCAGTACTTC. The chain joins TRBV10-3 to TRBJ2-7; 7 bases fit TRBD1. J was trimmed by 1 base and V by 2 bases; bases with no gene match: 8. The CDR3 consists of 16 residues. Germline values: CDR1 ENHRY, CDR2 SYGVKD.

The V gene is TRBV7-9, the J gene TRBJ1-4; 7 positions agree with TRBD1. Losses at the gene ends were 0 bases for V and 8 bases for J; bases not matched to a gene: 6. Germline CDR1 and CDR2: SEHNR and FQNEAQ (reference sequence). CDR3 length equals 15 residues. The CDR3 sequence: CASSLAAGGREKLFF. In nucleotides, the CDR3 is TGTGCCAGCAGCTTAGCGGCAGGGGGAAGGGAAAAACTGTTTTTT.

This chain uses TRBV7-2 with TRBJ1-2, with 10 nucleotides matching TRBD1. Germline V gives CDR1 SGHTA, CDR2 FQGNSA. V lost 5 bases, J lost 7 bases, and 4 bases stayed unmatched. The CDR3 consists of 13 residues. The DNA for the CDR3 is TGTGCCAGCAGCCGACAGGGGGCGGTTGGCTACACCTTC. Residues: CASSRQGAVGYTF.

This CDR3 is CASRASGGSEQYF. The CDR3 nucleotides read TGTGCCAGCCGTGCTAGCGGGGGGAGCGAGCAGTACTTC. The V call is TRBV19, the J call TRBJ2-7; 11 bases map to TRBD2. The length of the CDR3 is 13 residues. The trim removed 9 bases at V and 6 bases at J, leaving 7 bases unmatched. The V gene's germline CDR1 is LNHDA and CDR2 SQIVND (reference sequence).

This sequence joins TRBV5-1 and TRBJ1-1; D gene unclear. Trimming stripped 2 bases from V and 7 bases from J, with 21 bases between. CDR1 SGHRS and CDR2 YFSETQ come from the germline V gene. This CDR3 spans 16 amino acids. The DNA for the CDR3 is TGCGCCAGCAGCTTTTCAGAGGGCCGCCAAATTGTTGAAGCTTTCTTT. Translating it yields CASSFSEGRQIVEAFF.

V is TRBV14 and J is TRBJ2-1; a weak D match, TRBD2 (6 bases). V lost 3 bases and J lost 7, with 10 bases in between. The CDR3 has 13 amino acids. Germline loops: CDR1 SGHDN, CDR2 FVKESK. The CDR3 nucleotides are TGTGCCAGCAGCCAGCAGGCGGGGAATGAGCAGTTCTTC. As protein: CASSQQAGNEQFF.

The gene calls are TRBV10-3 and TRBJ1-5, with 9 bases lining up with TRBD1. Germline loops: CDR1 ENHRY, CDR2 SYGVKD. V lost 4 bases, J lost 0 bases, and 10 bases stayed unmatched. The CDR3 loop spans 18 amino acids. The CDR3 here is CAISGGDRAFDSNQPQHF. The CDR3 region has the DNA TGTGCCATCAGTGGGGGGGACAGGGCTTTTGATAGCAATCAGCCCCAGCATTTT.

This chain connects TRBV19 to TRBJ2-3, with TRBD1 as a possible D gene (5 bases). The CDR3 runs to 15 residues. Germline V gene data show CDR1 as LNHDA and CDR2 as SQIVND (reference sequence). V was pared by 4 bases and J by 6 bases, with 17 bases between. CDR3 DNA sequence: TGTGCCAGTAGTACCCCCCACAGGACCAGCGATACGCAGTATTTT. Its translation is CASSTPHRTSDTQYF.

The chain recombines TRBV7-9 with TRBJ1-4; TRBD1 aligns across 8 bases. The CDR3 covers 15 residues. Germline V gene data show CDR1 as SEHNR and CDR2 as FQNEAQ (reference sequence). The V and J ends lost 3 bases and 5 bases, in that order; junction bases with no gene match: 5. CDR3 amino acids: CASSFYRDRNEKLFF. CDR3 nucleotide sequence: TGTGCCAGCAGCTTCTACCGGGACAGGAATGAAAAACTGTTTTTT.

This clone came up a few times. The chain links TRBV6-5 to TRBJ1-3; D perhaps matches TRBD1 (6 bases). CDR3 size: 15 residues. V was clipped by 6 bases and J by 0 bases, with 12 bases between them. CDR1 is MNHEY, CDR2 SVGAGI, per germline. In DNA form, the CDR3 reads TGTGCCAGCAGACCTAGGGGGTCCTCTGGAAACACCATATATTTT. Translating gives CASRPRGSSGNTIYF.

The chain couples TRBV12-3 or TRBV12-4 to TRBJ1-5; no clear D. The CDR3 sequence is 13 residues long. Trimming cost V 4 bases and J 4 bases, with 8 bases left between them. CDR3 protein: CASSSLTNQPQHF. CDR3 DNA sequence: TGTGCCAGCAGTTCCCTCACAAATCAGCCCCAGCATTTT.

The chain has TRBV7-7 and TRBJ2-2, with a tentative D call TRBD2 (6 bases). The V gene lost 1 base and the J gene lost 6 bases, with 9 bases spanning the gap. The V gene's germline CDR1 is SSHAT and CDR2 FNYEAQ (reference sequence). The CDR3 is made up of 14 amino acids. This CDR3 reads CASSLVPGAGELFF. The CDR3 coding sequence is TGTGCCAGCAGCTTAGTGCCGGGGGCCGGGGAGCTGTTTTTT.

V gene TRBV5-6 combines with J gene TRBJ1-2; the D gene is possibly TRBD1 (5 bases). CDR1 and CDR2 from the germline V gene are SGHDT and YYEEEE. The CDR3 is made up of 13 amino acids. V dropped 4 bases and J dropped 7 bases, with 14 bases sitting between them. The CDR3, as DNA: TGTGCCAGCAGCGCGGACATTCACCGTGGCTACACCTTC. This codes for CASSADIHRGYTF.

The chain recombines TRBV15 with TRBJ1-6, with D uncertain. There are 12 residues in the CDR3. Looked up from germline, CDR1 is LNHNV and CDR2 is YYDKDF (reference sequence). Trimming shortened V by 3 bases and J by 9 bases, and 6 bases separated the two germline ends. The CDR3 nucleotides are TGTGCCACCAGCAGTCAATCTTCACCCCTCCACTTT. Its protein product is CATSSQSSPLHF.

The CDR3 loop is CASSLPPGTNEQYF. The CDR3 region has the DNA TGTGCCAGCAGTTTACCCCCGGGAACAAACGAGCAGTACTTC. The chain is built from TRBV28 and TRBJ2-7; perhaps TRBD2 as D (5 bases). The CDR3 runs 14 residues. Trimming left V 2 bases short and J 5 bases short, with 13 bases between. Germline CDR1 MDHEN, CDR2 SYDVKM.

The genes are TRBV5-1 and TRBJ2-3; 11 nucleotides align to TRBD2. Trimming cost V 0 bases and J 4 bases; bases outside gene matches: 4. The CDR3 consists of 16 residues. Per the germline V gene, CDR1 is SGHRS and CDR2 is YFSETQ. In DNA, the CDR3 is TGCGCCAGCAGCTTGGAGGCACTAGCGGGGGCAGATACGCAGTATTTT. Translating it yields CASSLEALAGADTQYF. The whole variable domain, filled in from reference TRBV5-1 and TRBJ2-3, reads KAGVTQTPRYLIKTRGQQVTLSCSPISGHRSVSWYQQTPGQGLQFLFEYFSETQRNKGNFPGRFSGRQFSNSRSEMNVSTLELGDSALYLCASSLEALAGADTQYFGPGTRLTVL.

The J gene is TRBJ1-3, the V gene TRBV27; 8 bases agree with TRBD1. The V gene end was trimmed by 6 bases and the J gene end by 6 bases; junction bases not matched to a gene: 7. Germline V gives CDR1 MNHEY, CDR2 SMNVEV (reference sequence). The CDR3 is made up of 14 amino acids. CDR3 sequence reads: CASRPDRGLNTIYF. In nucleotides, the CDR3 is TGTGCCAGCAGACCCGACAGGGGACTAAACACCATATATTTT.

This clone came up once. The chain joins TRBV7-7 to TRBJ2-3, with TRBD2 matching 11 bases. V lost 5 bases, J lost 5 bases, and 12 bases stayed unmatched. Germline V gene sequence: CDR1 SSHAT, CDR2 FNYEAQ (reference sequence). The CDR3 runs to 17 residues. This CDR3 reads CASSPRLAGKSGDTQYF. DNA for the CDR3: TGTGCCAGCAGCCCCCGACTAGCGGGGAAGTCGGGAGATACGCAGTATTTT.